Listed here are 22 T cell receptor beta chains from one sample, sequenced in a study of T cell responses to AZD1222 COVID-19 vaccine. Libraries were prepared by immunoSEQ multiplex PCR; TCRdb keeps only in-frame clonotypes and omits some of them. The table includes about 150,000 clones, about 94% detected once. The specimen was peripheral blood, collected on day 0 of AZD1222 vaccination. All receptors come from an adult in good health.

This CDR3 is CASSFEITYEQYF. The CDR3 DNA reads TGTGCCAGCAGTTTCGAGATTACCTACGAGCAGTACTTC. V usage is TRBV12-3 or TRBV12-4 and J usage is TRBJ2-7; D is uncertain. The length of the CDR3 is 13 residues. V was clipped by 3 bases and J by 2 bases, with 8 bases between them.

V is TRBV21-1 and J is TRBJ2-7; the table gives TRBD1 as D, unverified against the DNA. TRBV21-1 is a recognized pseudogene. This CDR3 is built from 15 residues. CDR3 coding DNA: TGTGCCAGCAGCGCTCAAACAGGGACGCCGAACGAGCAGTACTTC. It specifies CASSAQTGTPNEQYF.

The chain recombines TRBV4-2 with TRBJ1-1; D ambiguous. V was pared by 3 bases and J by 10 bases, with 15 bases between. Germline V gene sequence: CDR1 LGHNA, CDR2 YNFKEQ. The CDR3 covers 13 residues. The CDR3 spells CASSHDRGALAFF. The CDR3 coding sequence is TGTGCCAGCAGCCATGACCGGGGTGCCCTAGCTTTCTTT.

This clone showed up just once. This rearrangement joins TRBV5-4 to TRBJ2-7, with 10 bases lining up with TRBD1. Trimming cost V 0 bases and J 3 bases; bases outside gene matches: 3. Germline values: CDR1 SGHNT, CDR2 YYREEE (reference sequence). There are 15 residues in the CDR3. The CDR3 DNA reads TGTGCCAGCAGCTTGGAGTGGACAGGGGGCTACGAGCAGTACTTC. Encoded protein: CASSLEWTGGYEQYF.

The chain links TRBV21-1 to TRBJ1-4; the D segment call TRBD1 is taken from the table without a DNA check. TRBV21-1 represents a pseudogene. There are 14 residues in the CDR3. The CDR3 loop is CASSRDRGVEKLFF. The CDR3 DNA is TGTGCCAGCAGCAGGGACAGGGGGGTTGAAAAACTGTTTTTT.

The chain joins TRBV7-9 to TRBJ1-5; TRBD1 matches at 7 bases. V lost 5 bases and J lost 7; bases outside the gene matches: 5. Germline V gives CDR1 SEHNR, CDR2 FQNEAQ (reference sequence). The CDR3 consists of 13 residues. CDR3 sequence reads: CASSQGDQQPQHF. The CDR3 DNA sequence: TGTGCCAGCAGCCAGGGGGATCAGCAGCCCCAGCATTTT.

The chain has TRBV4-2 and TRBJ1-5; D unclear. The V and J ends lost 3 bases and 1 base respectively, with 10 bases between them. The CDR3 is made up of 15 amino acids. Germline CDR1 and CDR2: LGHNA and YNFKEQ. CDR3 amino acids: CASSQAGYSNQPQHF. CDR3 DNA sequence: TGTGCCAGCAGCCAGGCCGGTTACAGCAATCAGCCCCAGCATTTT.

This chain uses TRBV11-1 with TRBJ2-7; tentatively, D is TRBD1 (5 bases). The CDR3 totals 14 residues. With 3 bases removed from V and 3 bases from J, the gap between germline ends came to 12 bases. Per germline, CDR1 SGHAT and CDR2 FQDESV (reference sequence). CDR3 loop: CASSFQGGGYEQYF. The DNA for the CDR3 is TGTGCCAGCAGCTTTCAGGGCGGCGGCTACGAGCAGTACTTC.

This clone has only one observation. J is TRBJ2-5 and V is TRBV29-1; maybe TRBD2 (6 bases). V was shortened by 0 bases and J by 4 bases, with 9 bases between the two germline ends. Germline V gene data show CDR1 as SQVTM and CDR2 as ANQGSEA. The CDR3 consists of 13 residues. CDR3 coding DNA: TGCAGCGTTGAAGAGGAGGGGTTAGAGACCCAGTACTTC. Residues: CSVEEEGLETQYF.

The chain is built from TRBV5-1 and TRBJ1-4; TRBD1 is a possible D gene (5 bases). The length of the CDR3 is 17 residues. Trimming left V 4 bases short and J 0 bases short, with 16 bases between. In germline, CDR1 is SGHRS, CDR2 YFSETQ. The CDR3 coding sequence is TGCGCCAGCAGCCTACACAGGACTAGCCCAACTAATGAAAAACTGTTTTTT. Translation gives CASSLHRTSPTNEKLFF.

The chain has TRBV4-1 and TRBJ2-3, with 13 bases lining up with TRBD2. Germline CDR1 and CDR2: MGHRA and YSYEKL. The CDR3 extends over 16 amino acids. V dropped 3 bases and J dropped 7; count of bases not matched to a gene: 7. In DNA form, the CDR3 reads TGCGCCAGCAGCCAGGAACTAGCGGGAGGGCCATATACGCAGTATTTT. This codes for CASSQELAGGPYTQYF.

The rearrangement links TRBV19 to TRBJ1-1; TRBD1 might be the D (6 bases). The V end lost 3 bases, the J end lost 1 base, and 15 bases lay between the germline ends. The CDR3 has 16 amino acids. Germline values: CDR1 LNHDA, CDR2 SQIVND (reference sequence). In DNA, the CDR3 is TGTGCCAGTAGTATCGCCAGGGGTGGAAGGAACACTGAAGCTTTCTTT. Protein: CASSIARGGRNTEAFF.

V usage is TRBV2 and J usage is TRBJ1-3, with 7 bases fitting TRBD1. Trimming removed 6 bases from V and 2 bases from J; junction bases left unmatched: 10. Germline V gives CDR1 SNHLY, CDR2 FYNNEI. The CDR3 spans 16 residues. The CDR3 DNA reads as TGTGCCAGCAGGGAATACAGGGACAGACCTGGAAACACCATATATTTT. This translates into CASREYRDRPGNTIYF.

This chain links TRBV5-1 with TRBJ2-1; a weak D match, TRBD1 (7 bases). The V gene's germline CDR1 is SGHRS and CDR2 YFSETQ. V was shortened by 4 bases and J by 11 bases, with 22 bases between the two germline ends. The CDR3 loop spans 15 amino acids. The CDR3 sequence is CASSPLRQGGLQQFF. The CDR3 DNA sequence: TGCGCCAGCAGCCCCCTCAGACAGGGAGGACTACAGCAGTTCTTC.

In this sample, this clone turned up once. The chain joins TRBV6-5 to TRBJ1-1; 7 bases agree with TRBD1. V trimming: 5 bases; J trimming: 4 bases; junction bases outside the gene matches: 4. The CDR3 extends over 13 amino acids. The germline V gene encodes CDR1 MNHEY and CDR2 SVGAGI. The CDR3 nucleotides read TGTGCCAGCAGTAGCAGGGGGTCCACTGAAGCTTTCTTT. As protein: CASSSRGSTEAFF.

This clone has a single count. In nucleotides, the CDR3 is TGTGCCAGCAGTGTCACAGGGAGCTCTGGAAACACCATATATTTT. This encodes CASSVTGSSGNTIYF. This chain connects TRBV2 to TRBJ1-3; the D gene is possibly TRBD1 (6 bases). V shed 4 bases and J shed 0 bases, with 10 bases lying between them. Germline V CDR1 and CDR2: SNHLY, FYNNEI. The CDR3 is 15 residues long.

This chain links TRBV9 with TRBJ2-5, with TRBD1 matching 10 bases. CDR1 is SGDLS, CDR2 YYNGEE, per germline. The CDR3 extends over 16 amino acids. Trimming removed 4 bases from V and 1 base from J; junction bases left unmatched: 7. CDR3 protein: CASSISGTGVQETQYF. The CDR3 bases are TGTGCCAGCAGCATATCCGGGACAGGGGTCCAAGAGACCCAGTACTTC. The full variable domain, its missing parts supplied by reference TRBV9 and TRBJ2-5, is DSGVTQTPKHLITATGQRVTLRCSPRSGDLSVYWYQQSLDQGLQFLIQYYNGEERAKGNILERFSAQQFPDLHSELNLSSLELGDSALYFCASSISGTGVQETQYFGPGTRLLVL.

The V gene is TRBV11-2, the J gene TRBJ2-4; no clear D gene. The germline CDR1 and CDR2 sequences are SGHAT and FQNNGV. V shed 1 base and J shed 0 bases, with 4 bases lying between them. The CDR3 contains 14 residues. The CDR3 DNA reads TGTGCCAGCAGCTTAGCCTTAGCCAAAAACATTCAGTACTTC. Amino acids: CASSLALAKNIQYF.

A note on this clone: Other DNA sequences from this sample encode an identical CDR3 as well. The V and J genes are TRBV3-1 (or the pseudogene TRBV3-2) and TRBJ2-7, with TRBD2 matching 7 bases. Germline CDR1 is LGHDT and CDR2 is YNNKEL (reference sequence). The trim removed 1 base at V and 2 bases at J, leaving 2 bases unmatched. The CDR3 is made up of 14 amino acids. The CDR3 nucleotides are TGTGCCAGCAGCCAAGCTAGCGGTCCCTACGAGCAGTACTTC. It specifies CASSQASGPYEQYF.

The chain recombines TRBV6-6 with TRBJ1-1, with D unresolved. The germline gives CDR1 MNHNY, CDR2 SVGAGI (reference sequence). This CDR3 contains 14 residues. V shed 2 bases and J shed 1 base, with 8 bases lying between them. CDR3 sequence: CASSYRQQNTEAFF. CDR3 DNA: TGTGCCAGCAGTTACAGGCAGCAGAACACTGAAGCTTTCTTT.

This clone has just one count. The chain employs TRBV18 and TRBJ1-6; no clear D gene. Between the trimmed V and J ends, which lost 6 bases and 5 bases, there was a span of 8 bases. CDR3 length equals 13 residues. The germline gives CDR1 KGHSH, CDR2 LQKENI. The CDR3 nucleotides read TGTGCCAGCTCGGCAGCTAATAATTCACCCCTCCACTTT. Translation: CASSAANNSPLHF.

V gene TRBV5-1 combines with J gene TRBJ1-1; 10 nucleotides align to TRBD1. The germline V gene encodes CDR1 SGHRS and CDR2 YFSETQ. The CDR3 is 16 residues long. V dropped 4 bases and J dropped 4; count of bases not matched to a gene: 10. This CDR3 reads CASSPHGTGEATEAFF. DNA of the CDR3: TGCGCCAGCAGCCCACACGGGACAGGGGAGGCCACTGAAGCTTTCTTT.